This T cell receptor beta chain comes out of a study of tumor and adjacent non-tumor tissue in lung cancer. As for the study in general: Patients were aged roughly 31 to 76, approximately ten men and about 5 women, stage I to III. The study, taken as a whole, reports: Higher tumor TCR diversity was associated with shorter survival.

Germline CDR1 and CDR2: SGHAT and FQNNGV. The length of the CDR3 is 14 residues. Comments on this clonotype: What it binds is unknown. Sequence at one end of the junction differs from germline and may be a read error.

No cell sorting was done before RNA was extracted from the tissue. Distant lung tissue was collected more than 3 cm away from the tumor edge. Newly diagnosed lung cancer patients had thoracic surgery in China, August–November 2014, without prior chemotherapy. TCRbeta libraries were built with three rounds of nested PCR, modified from ARM-PCR. A single record per CDR3 protein comes from TCRdb applying MiXCR to the multiplex PCR reads. The sample consists of tens of thousands of distinct CDR3 sequences, around 70% of them appearing once. The J gene is TRBJ2-1, the V gene TRBV11-2; TRBD1 aligns across 10 bases. The sequencing sample was made of distant non-tumor lung tissue. This TCR came from a woman aged 50 to 65 with non-small cell lung cancer. The CDR3 sequence is CVSSMDRGSSEQFF. The CDR3 nucleotides are TGTGTCAGCAGCATGGACAGGGGGTCGAGTGAGCAGTTCTTC.